Below, 23 T cell receptor beta chains from the same sample are listed, as sequenced in a study of cytomegalovirus exposure and HLA in healthy donors. PCR amplification relied on 60 Vbeta primers (plus 13 Jbeta primers). The data were produced by immunoSEQ multiplex PCR, yet TCRdb's version contains in-frame clones alone and is incomplete. In total, the table holds about 120,000 clones. The sample was PBMCs. These receptors were obtained from a man aged 40-55 years in good health and CMV-seropositive.

The rearrangement uses TRBV9 and TRBJ2-1, with 14 bases matching TRBD2. Trimming took 4 bases from V and 6 from J; bases not matched to a gene: 3. Germline V gene lookup returns CDR1 SGDLS and CDR2 YYNGEE. The CDR3 has 15 residues. The CDR3 sequence is CASSPGTSGSNEQFF. DNA for the CDR3: TGTGCCAGCAGCCCCGGGACTAGCGGGAGCAATGAGCAGTTCTTC.

The V and J genes are TRBV11-2 and TRBJ2-7; TRBD1 aligns across 8 bases. There are 16 residues in the CDR3. Germline V gene data show CDR1 as SGHAT and CDR2 as FQNNGV. V dropped 0 bases and J dropped 6; count of bases not matched to a gene: 10. The CDR3 sequence is CASSLDWTGSGSEQYF. In DNA form, the CDR3 reads TGTGCCAGCAGCTTAGATTGGACAGGGTCTGGCTCCGAGCAGTACTTC.

The chain has TRBV11-2 and TRBJ2-1, with 9 bases that match TRBD1. V dropped 5 bases and J dropped 2; count of bases not matched to a gene: 4. The CDR3 covers 15 residues. Germline values: CDR1 SGHAT, CDR2 FQNNGV. The CDR3 loop reads CASSAGTGTYNEQFF. The CDR3 DNA reads TGTGCCAGCAGCGCCGGGACAGGGACCTACAATGAGCAGTTCTTC.

The chain recombines TRBV27 with TRBJ2-2; possibly TRBD1 for D (6 bases). Trimming took 6 bases from V and 4 from J, leaving 12 bases between them. Germline assignment: CDR1 MNHEY and CDR2 SMNVEV (reference sequence). The CDR3 length is 14 residues. The CDR3 region has the DNA TGTGCCAGCAGCCAATTAGGGGGCACCGGGGAGCTGTTTTTT. This codes for CASSQLGGTGELFF.

V usage is TRBV4-2 and J usage is TRBJ2-7, with D tentatively TRBD2 (5 bases). Germline CDR1 is LGHNA and CDR2 is YNFKEQ. V was cut by 4 bases and J by 0 bases, with 16 bases left in between. CDR3 length equals 16 residues. The CDR3 DNA sequence: TGTGCCAGCAGCCCAGATCTAGCAACTAGCTCCTACGAGCAGTACTTC. Protein product: CASSPDLATSSYEQYF.

The V gene is TRBV7-6, the J gene TRBJ2-7; TRBD2 matches at 9 bases. Trimming cost V 0 bases and J 3 bases; bases outside gene matches: 15. This CDR3 is 19 amino acids long. From germline, CDR1 is SGHVS and CDR2 FNYEAQ. The CDR3 is CASSLAVAGTSGPNYEQYF. CDR3 DNA sequence: TGTGCCAGCAGCTTAGCGGTGGCGGGAACTAGCGGGCCAAACTACGAGCAGTACTTC.

CDR3 sequence reads: CASSASVGAIEAFF. The CDR3 nucleotides are TGTGCCAGCAGTGCGTCCGTGGGGGCGATCGAAGCTTTCTTT. The chain uses TRBV6-6 and TRBJ1-1, with D possibly matching TRBD1 (6 bases). Germline V gene data show CDR1 as MNHNY and CDR2 as SVGAGI (reference sequence). Trimming left V 5 bases short and J 8 bases short, with 18 bases between. The CDR3 sequence is 14 residues long.

The chain joins TRBV4-1 to TRBJ2-5; possible D gene TRBD1, 5 bases. Deletions cut 3 bases from V and 2 bases from J, with 16 bases between. This CDR3 region has 16 residues. The germline V gene encodes CDR1 MGHRA and CDR2 YSYEKL. CDR3 protein: CASSQTSQERQETQYF. The CDR3 nucleotides are TGCGCCAGCAGCCAGACGTCACAGGAACGTCAAGAGACCCAGTACTTC.

The chain carries TRBV30 and TRBJ1-5; tentative D call: TRBD1 (5 bases). This CDR3 is 13 amino acids long. Between the trimmed V and J ends, which lost 3 bases and 6 bases, there was a span of 12 bases. Germline V gene lookup returns CDR1 GTSNPN and CDR2 SVGIG (reference sequence). CDR3 DNA: TGTGCCTGGAGAGGGGCGATGGGTCAGCCCCAGCATTTT. It specifies CAWRGAMGQPQHF. Full variable domain (missing parts from reference TRBV30 and TRBJ1-5): SQTIHQWPATLVQPVGSPLSLECTVEGTSNPNLYWYRQAAGRGLQLLFYSVGIGQISSEVPQNLSASRPQDRQFILSSKKLLLSDSGFYLCAWRGAMGQPQHFGDGTRLSIL.

J is TRBJ1-4 and V is TRBV9, with D unclear. The CDR3 has 14 amino acids. The V end was cut by 0 bases, the J end by 5 bases, with 8 bases between. The V gene's germline CDR1 is SGDLS and CDR2 YYNGEE. CDR3 bases: TGTGCCAGCAGCGTAGGGGCTGGGAATGAAAAACTGTTTTTT. Its translation: CASSVGAGNEKLFF.

The rearrangement joins TRBV7-9 to TRBJ1-5; unclear D gene. From germline, CDR1 is SEHNR and CDR2 FQNEAQ (reference sequence). With 3 bases removed from V and 5 bases from J, the gap between germline ends came to 8 bases. The CDR3 covers 13 residues. The CDR3: CASSFNMYQPQHF. CDR3 bases: TGTGCCAGCAGCTTCAACATGTATCAGCCCCAGCATTTT.

This chain joins TRBV28 and TRBJ2-7; 9 bases line up with TRBD1. J lost 4 bases, V lost 7 bases, and 8 bases had no gene match. There are 14 residues in the CDR3. Germline V gene data show CDR1 as MDHEN and CDR2 as SYDVKM. The CDR3 spells CASIPGQGLYEQYF. The DNA of the CDR3 is TGTGCCAGCATCCCGGGACAGGGCCTGTACGAGCAGTACTTC.

The chain couples TRBV5-6 to TRBJ1-2; D ambiguous. The germline gives CDR1 SGHDT, CDR2 YYEEEE. The CDR3 spans 15 residues. V lost 6 bases and J lost 4, with 19 bases in between. This CDR3 is CASKGGWGGSYGYTF. In DNA, the CDR3 is TGTGCCAGCAAAGGCGGCTGGGGAGGTAGCTATGGCTACACCTTC.

V and J are TRBV6-5 and TRBJ1-2, with D possibly matching TRBD1 (5 bases). This CDR3 region has 13 residues. The V end lost 3 bases, the J end lost 2 bases, and 7 bases lay between the germline ends. Germline CDR1 reads MNHEY; CDR2 reads SVGAGI. CDR3: CASSYSGNYGYTF. The CDR3 DNA reads TGTGCCAGCAGTTATTCAGGGAACTATGGCTACACCTTC.

The gene calls are TRBV7-2 and TRBJ2-4, with D unclear. Germline CDR1 is SGHTA and CDR2 is FQGNSA. The CDR3 extends over 13 amino acids. Trimming removed 7 bases from V and 6 bases from J, with 13 bases in between. DNA of the CDR3: TGTGCCAGCACCGACGAGGCTTCAAACATTCAGTACTTC. Amino acid sequence: CASTDEASNIQYF.

The chain employs TRBV4-2 and TRBJ2-7; 10 positions agree with TRBD1. Germline V gene sequence: CDR1 LGHNA, CDR2 YNFKEQ. The CDR3 has 15 residues. V lost 0 bases to trimming and J lost 3 bases; unmatched junction nucleotides: 2. CDR3 region: CASSQEGTGDYEQYF. CDR3 bases: TGTGCCAGCAGCCAAGAGGGGACAGGGGACTACGAGCAGTACTTC.

The chain has TRBV7-2 and TRBJ2-1; 9 bases are a match to TRBD2. Germline values: CDR1 SGHTA, CDR2 FQGNSA. CDR3 length equals 16 residues. The junction had 9 bases not matched to a gene; V was cut back by 3 bases and J by 6 bases. This CDR3 reads CASSLFSGRLGNEQFF. DNA of the CDR3: TGTGCCAGCAGCTTGTTTAGCGGGAGACTGGGCAATGAGCAGTTCTTC.

The V call is TRBV2, the J call TRBJ1-5, with no clear D. The germline CDR1 and CDR2 sequences are SNHLY and FYNNEI. The CDR3 length is 14 residues. V was shortened by 3 bases and J by 3 bases, with 9 bases between the two germline ends. The CDR3 nucleotides are TGTGCCAGCAGTGACGGAGAGGCCAATCAGCCCCAGCATTTT. This gives the protein CASSDGEANQPQHF. The full variable domain, its missing parts supplied by reference TRBV2 and TRBJ1-5, is EPEVTQTPSHQVTQMGQEVILRCVPISNHLYFYWYRQILGQKVEFLVSFYNNEISEKSEIFDDQFSVERPDGSNFTLKIRSTKLEDSAMYFCASSDGEANQPQHFGDGTRLSIL.

The chain is built from TRBV29-1 and TRBJ2-5, with D maybe TRBD2 (6 bases). Trimming pared 6 bases from V and 1 base from J, leaving 9 bases between. The CDR3 contains 12 residues. Germline assignment: CDR1 SQVTM and CDR2 ANQGSEA. The CDR3 coding sequence is TGCAGCGTCTCCGGGGGCCAAGAGACCCAGTACTTC. It codes for CSVSGGQETQYF.

The CDR3 nucleotides are TGCGCCAGCAGCTCTGGACTAGCGGGACGGAGCACCGGGGAGCTGTTTTTT. Its translation: CASSSGLAGRSTGELFF. The chain is built from TRBV5-1 and TRBJ2-2; the match to TRBD2 covers 12 bases. Germline lookup yields CDR1 SGHRS and CDR2 YFSETQ. The CDR3 spans 17 residues. The ends lost 3 bases at V and 4 bases at J; junction bases unmatched: 7.

The chain has TRBV14 and TRBJ1-1, with TRBD1 as a possible D gene (6 bases). The CDR3 has 17 residues. V was trimmed by 1 base and J by 5 bases, leaving 20 bases between them. CDR1 is SGHDN and CDR2 is FVKESK in the germline V gene. CDR3 loop: CASSQARRLGADTEAFF. DNA for the CDR3: TGTGCCAGCAGCCAAGCCCGGAGGTTGGGGGCAGATACTGAAGCTTTCTTT.

This chain connects TRBV6-5 to TRBJ1-2, with D possibly being TRBD1 (6 bases). Trimming stripped 8 bases from V and 1 base from J, with 8 bases between. CDR1 and CDR2 from the germline V gene are MNHEY and SVGAGI. The CDR3 is 12 residues long. CDR3 protein: CASRQDNYGYTF. In nucleotides, the CDR3 is TGTGCCAGCCGACAGGATAACTATGGCTACACCTTC.

This rearrangement joins TRBV7-2 to TRBJ1-1; TRBD1 aligns across 10 bases. Germline V CDR1 and CDR2: SGHTA, FQGNSA. This CDR3 is built from 19 residues. Trimming took 4 bases from V and 0 from J; bases not matched to a gene: 14. The CDR3 nucleotides are TGTGCCAGCAGCTCCGCCGGGACAGGGGTCCCTGGGATGAACACTGAAGCTTTCTTT. Encoded protein: CASSSAGTGVPGMNTEAFF.